These T cell receptor beta chains were read from a single sample in a study of PD-1 blockade in mismatch repair-deficient tumors. The assay was immunoSEQ multiplex PCR, and TCRdb's table has in-frame clones only and misses some. The repertoire holds approximately 100,000 clones, with 82% as singletons. Here the sequenced sample was peripheral blood, taken approximately 36 weeks after starting pembrolizumab. The origin of the receptors is an adult with mismatch repair-deficient cancer. CDR3s include the opening cysteine and the closing phenylalanine or tryptophan. The order of the fields is clone size, D gene, V gene, J gene, CDR3 DNA, CDR3 protein. A D gene is named only where the DNA matches it firmly. Clone size appears in some rows only: once, few, many, or a class for an expanded clone.

NA	TRBD2	TRBV7-9	TRBJ2-5	TGTGCCAGCAGCTTAATGATAGCGGGAGGGGGAGAGACCCAGTACTTC	CASSLMIAGGGETQYF
NA	NA	TRBV9	TRBJ2-7	TGTGCCAGCAGCGGACCTAACAGGGACTACGAGCAGTACTTC	CASSGPNRDYEQYF
NA	NA	TRBV7-9	TRBJ1-1	TGTGCCAGCAGCTCGCTCCTCGGAATGAACACTGAAGCTTTCTTT	CASSSLLGMNTEAFF
NA	NA	TRBV10-3	TRBJ1-2	TGTGCCATCAGTGATTCCAGGACATATAACTATGGCTACACCTTC	CAISDSRTYNYGYTF
NA	TRBD1	TRBV5-4	TRBJ1-2	TGTGCCAGCAGCTTGGGTTCGGGACAGAACTATGGCTACACCTTC	CASSLGSGQNYGYTF
NA	TRBD1	TRBV30	TRBJ2-7	TGTGCCTGGAGTGCCGTGGACAGGGGTTACGAGCAGTACTTC	CAWSAVDRGYEQYF
once	NA	TRBV5-1	TRBJ2-5	TGCGCCAGCAGTCCTCCGGGCGGGACAGAGACCCAGTACTTC	CASSPPGGTETQYF
NA	TRBD1	TRBV2	TRBJ2-1	TGTGCCAGCAATGCGGACAGGTACAATGAGCAGTTCTTC	CASNADRYNEQFF
NA	TRBD1	TRBV7-9	TRBJ2-3	TGTGCCAGCAGCTTAGCGTTGGACAGGCAAGATACGCAGTATTTT	CASSLALDRQDTQYF
NA	TRBD1	TRBV5-4	TRBJ2-7	TGTGCCAGCAGCTTGCCGGGGACAGGGAGCTCCTACGAGCAGTACTTC	CASSLPGTGSSYEQYF
NA	NA	TRBV7-3	TRBJ1-2	TGTGCCAGCAGCTTAGACAGGTCCATCGGGGGCTATGGCTACACCTTC	CASSLDRSIGGYGYTF
NA	NA	TRBV9	TRBJ2-2	TGTGCCAGCAGCTCGGACACGAACACCGGGGAGCTGTTTTTT	CASSSDTNTGELFF
few	TRBD1	TRBV7-9	TRBJ2-7	TGTGCCAGCAGCTCCCTCCGGGACAGGGGGGAGCAGTACTTC	CASSSLRDRGEQYF
once	TRBD1	TRBV6-6	TRBJ1-4	TGTGCCAGCAGTTACCGGACAGGGAACGGCGAAAAACTGTTTTTT	CASSYRTGNGEKLFF
NA	NA	TRBV30	TRBJ1-1	TGTGCCTGGAGGTACACTGAAGCTTTCTTT	CAWRYTEAFF
NA	TRBD1	TRBV5-6	TRBJ1-2	TGTGCCAGCAGCTTAGGGGACAGCCATGGCTACACCTTC	CASSLGDSHGYTF
NA	NA	TRBV29-1	TRBJ1-1	TGCAGCGAGAGCGACGGGAACACTGAAGCTTTCTTT	CSESDGNTEAFF
few	NA	TRBV6-5	TRBJ1-1	TGTGCCAGCAGTTCTCGCAGGGATGAGGCTTTCTTT	CASSSRRDEAFF
NA	TRBD1	TRBV27	TRBJ1-1	TGTGCCAGCAGTAAGACAGGGGGCTACAGCACTGAAGCTTTCTTT	CASSKTGGYSTEAFF
few	TRBD2	TRBV2	TRBJ2-3	TGTGCCAGCGGGCGGGAGTGGGGCACAGATACGCAGTATTTT	CASGREWGTDTQYF
NA	NA	TRBV5-5	TRBJ2-1	TGTGCCAGCAGATATGAGGGGAATGAGCAGTTCTTC	CASRYEGNEQFF
few	NA	TRBV9	TRBJ2-3	TGTGCCAGCAGCGGGGCGGATACGCAGTATTTT	CASSGADTQYF
NA	NA	TRBV7-2	TRBJ2-3	TGTGCCAGCAGCTTAAACAGGGAGTCATGGGGTACGCAGTATTTT	CASSLNRESWGTQYF
NA	NA	TRBV10-3	TRBJ2-7	TGTGCCATCAGTGACGGCTTCTACGAGCAGTACTTC	CAISDGFYEQYF
NA	NA	TRBV9	TRBJ1-5	TGTGCCAGCAGCGTAGCCCCAGAACAGCCCCAGCATTTT	CASSVAPEQPQHF
NA	NA	TRBV18	TRBJ2-3	TGTGCCAGCTCACTAGCGGCAAAAACGGATACGCAGTATTTT	CASSLAAKTDTQYF
NA	NA	TRBV14	TRBJ2-7	TGTGCCAGCAGCCAAGGTCGAAGAAGAGGTAGGATCTACGAGCAGTACTTC	CASSQGRRRGRIYEQYF
NA	TRBD1	TRBV25-1	TRBJ1-1	TGTGCCAGCAACGTCGACAGGGGCGCTGAAGCTTTCTTT	CASNVDRGAEAFF
NA	NA	TRBV19	TRBJ1-2	TGTGCCAGTAGTATGGGACGTACCGATGGCTACACCTTC	CASSMGRTDGYTF
NA	NA	TRBV19	TRBJ1-1	TGTGCCAGTAAAACAAGGGGTCCTGAAGCTTTCTTT	CASKTRGPEAFF
NA	TRBD1	TRBV5-4	TRBJ1-2	TGTGCCAGCAGCCCCGGAGGGGACAGGGCCAACTATGGCTACACCTTC	CASSPGGDRANYGYTF
NA	TRBD1	TRBV7-6	TRBJ1-5	TGTGCCAGCAGCCAAGGGGGCGTGAATCAGCCCCAGCATTTT	CASSQGGVNQPQHF
NA	NA	TRBV7-2	TRBJ1-1	TGTGCCAGCAGCCCAAGTCCCGGGGGCGGCACTGAAGCTTTCTTT	CASSPSPGGGTEAFF
NA	NA	TRBV27	TRBJ2-3	TGTGCCAGCAGTTTGGGCACAGATACGCAGTATTTT	CASSLGTDTQYF
NA	TRBD2	TRBV5-1	TRBJ2-7	TGCGCCAGCACCGAGGAGGGGCTAGCGGACCACTCCTACGAGCAGTACTTC	CASTEEGLADHSYEQYF
NA	NA	TRBV29-1	TRBJ1-2	TGCAGCGTTGAAATCCTTAAAAGTGGCTACACCTTC	CSVEILKSGYTF
NA	NA	TRBV7-7	TRBJ2-2	TGTGCTAGCAGCTTAGACACCTCGAACACCGGGGAGCTGTTTTTT	CASSLDTSNTGELFF
NA	NA	TRBV2	TRBJ2-1	TGTGCCAGCAGTGATAGGGGCTACCCCTACAATGAGCAGTTCTTC	CASSDRGYPYNEQFF
NA	TRBD1	TRBV11-2	TRBJ2-5	TGTGCCAGCAGCTCGCCAGGGGGTCAGACCCAGTACTTC	CASSSPGGQTQYF
NA	NA	TRBV25-1	TRBJ2-1	TGTGCCAGCAGTGAACAGCTTTACAATGAGCAGTTCTTC	CASSEQLYNEQFF
NA	NA	TRBV9	TRBJ1-3	TGTGCCAGCAGCGTCGGTCTAACCGGCACCATATATTTT	CASSVGLTGTIYF
NA	NA	TRBV4-1	TRBJ2-7	TGCGCCAGCAGCCAAGAAAGGTCCTACGAGCAGTACTTC	CASSQERSYEQYF
few	NA	TRBV7-3	TRBJ2-2	TGTGCCAGCAGCCCAACGACTGTGAACACCGGGGAGCTGTTTTTT	CASSPTTVNTGELFF
NA	NA	TRBV4-3	TRBJ2-7	TGCGCCAGCAGCCAAGGGACCTCTGGGGCCTACGAGCAGTACTTC	CASSQGTSGAYEQYF
once	NA	TRBV7-8	TRBJ2-1	TGTGCCAGCAGCCCCCGTTTCAGCATCTATGACAATGAGCAGTTCTTC	CASSPRFSIYDNEQFF
NA	NA	TRBV4-3	TRBJ2-1	TGCGCCAGCAGCCAAGATCTCGGAACAGGGTCCCACAATGAGCAGTTCTTC	CASSQDLGTGSHNEQFF
NA	TRBD1	TRBV11-3	TRBJ2-7	TGTGCCAGCAGCTTAGAGGGACAGGGCGAGCAGTACTTC	CASSLEGQGEQYF
NA	NA	TRBV28	TRBJ2-7	TGTGCCAGCAGGCCCCAGGGCGCAAGGGGCTACGAGCAGTACTTC	CASRPQGARGYEQYF
NA	NA	TRBV18	TRBJ1-1	TGTGCCAGCTCACTTACAAGGGGCGAAACTGAAGCTTTCTTT	CASSLTRGETEAFF